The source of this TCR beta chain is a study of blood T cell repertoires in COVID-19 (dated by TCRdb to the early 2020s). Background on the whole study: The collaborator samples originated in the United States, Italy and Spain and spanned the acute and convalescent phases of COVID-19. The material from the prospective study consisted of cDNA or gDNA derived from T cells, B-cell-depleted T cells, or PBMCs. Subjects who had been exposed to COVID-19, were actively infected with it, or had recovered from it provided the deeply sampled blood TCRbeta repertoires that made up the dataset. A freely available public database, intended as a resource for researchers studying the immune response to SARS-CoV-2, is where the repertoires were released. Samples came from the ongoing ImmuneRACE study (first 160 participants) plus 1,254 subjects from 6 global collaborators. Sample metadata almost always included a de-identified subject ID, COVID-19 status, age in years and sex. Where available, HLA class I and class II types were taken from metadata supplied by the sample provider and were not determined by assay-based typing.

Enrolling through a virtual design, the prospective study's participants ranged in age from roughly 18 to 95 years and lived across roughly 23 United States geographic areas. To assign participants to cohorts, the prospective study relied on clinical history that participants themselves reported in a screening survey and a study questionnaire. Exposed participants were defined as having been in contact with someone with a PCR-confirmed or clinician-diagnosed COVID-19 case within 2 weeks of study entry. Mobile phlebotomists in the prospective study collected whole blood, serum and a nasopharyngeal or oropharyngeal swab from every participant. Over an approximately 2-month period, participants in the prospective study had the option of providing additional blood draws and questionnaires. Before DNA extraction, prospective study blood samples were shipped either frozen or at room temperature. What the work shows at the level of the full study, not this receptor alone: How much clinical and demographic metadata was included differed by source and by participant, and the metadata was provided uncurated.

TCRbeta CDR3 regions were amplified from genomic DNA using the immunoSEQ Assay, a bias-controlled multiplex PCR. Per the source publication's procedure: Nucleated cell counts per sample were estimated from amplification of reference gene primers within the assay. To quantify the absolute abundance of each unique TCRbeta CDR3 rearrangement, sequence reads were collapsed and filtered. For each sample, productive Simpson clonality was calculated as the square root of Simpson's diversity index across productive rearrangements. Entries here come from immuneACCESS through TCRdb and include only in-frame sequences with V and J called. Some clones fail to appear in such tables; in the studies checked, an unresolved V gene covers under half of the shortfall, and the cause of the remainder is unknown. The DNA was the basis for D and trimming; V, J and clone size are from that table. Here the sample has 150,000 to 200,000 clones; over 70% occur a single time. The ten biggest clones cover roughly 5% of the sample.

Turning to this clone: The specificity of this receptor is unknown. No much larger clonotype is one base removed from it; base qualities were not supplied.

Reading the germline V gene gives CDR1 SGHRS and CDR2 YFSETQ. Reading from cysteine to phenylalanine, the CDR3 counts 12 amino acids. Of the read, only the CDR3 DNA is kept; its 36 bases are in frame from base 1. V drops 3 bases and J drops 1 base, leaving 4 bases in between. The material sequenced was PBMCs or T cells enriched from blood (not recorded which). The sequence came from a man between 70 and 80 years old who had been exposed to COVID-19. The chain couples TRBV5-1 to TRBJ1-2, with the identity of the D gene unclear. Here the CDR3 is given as CASSSDNYGYTF. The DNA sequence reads TGCGCCAGCAGCTCAGATAACTATGGCTACACCTTC.